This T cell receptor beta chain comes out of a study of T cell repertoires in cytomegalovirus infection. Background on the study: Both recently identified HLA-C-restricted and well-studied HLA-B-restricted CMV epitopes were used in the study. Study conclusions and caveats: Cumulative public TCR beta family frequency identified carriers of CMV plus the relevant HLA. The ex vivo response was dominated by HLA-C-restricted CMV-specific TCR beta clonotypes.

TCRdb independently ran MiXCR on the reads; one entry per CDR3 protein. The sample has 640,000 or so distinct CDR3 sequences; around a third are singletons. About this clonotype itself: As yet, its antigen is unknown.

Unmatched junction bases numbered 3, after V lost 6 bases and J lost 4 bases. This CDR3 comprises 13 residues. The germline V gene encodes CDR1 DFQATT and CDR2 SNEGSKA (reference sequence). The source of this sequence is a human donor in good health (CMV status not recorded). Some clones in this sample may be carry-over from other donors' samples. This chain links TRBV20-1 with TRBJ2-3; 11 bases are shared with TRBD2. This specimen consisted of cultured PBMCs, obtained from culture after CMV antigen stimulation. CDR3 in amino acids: CSARTSGPDTQYF. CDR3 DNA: TGCAGTGCCAGGACTAGCGGGCCAGATACGCAGTATTTT.